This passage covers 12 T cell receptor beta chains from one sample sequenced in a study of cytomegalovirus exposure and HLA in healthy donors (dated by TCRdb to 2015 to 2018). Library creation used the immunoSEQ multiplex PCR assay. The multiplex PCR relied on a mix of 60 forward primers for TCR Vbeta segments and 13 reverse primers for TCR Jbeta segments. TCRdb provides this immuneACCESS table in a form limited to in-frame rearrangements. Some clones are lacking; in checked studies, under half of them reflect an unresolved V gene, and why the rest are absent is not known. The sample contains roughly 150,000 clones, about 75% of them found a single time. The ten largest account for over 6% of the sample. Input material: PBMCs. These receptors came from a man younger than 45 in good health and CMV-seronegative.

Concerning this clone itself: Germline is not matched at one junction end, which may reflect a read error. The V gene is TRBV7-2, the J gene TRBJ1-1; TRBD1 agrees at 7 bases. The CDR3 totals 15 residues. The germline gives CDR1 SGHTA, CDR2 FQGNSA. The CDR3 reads CASSLVRGGEAEAFF. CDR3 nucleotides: TGTGCCAGCAGTTTAGTACGAGGGGGCGAGGCTGAAGCTTTCTTT.

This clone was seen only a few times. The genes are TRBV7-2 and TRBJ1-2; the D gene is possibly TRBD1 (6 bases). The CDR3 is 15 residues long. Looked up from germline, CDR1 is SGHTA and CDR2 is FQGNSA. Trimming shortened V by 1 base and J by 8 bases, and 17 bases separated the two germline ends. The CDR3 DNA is TGTGCCAGCAGCTTAGTGGCGCTACAGGGAGTCGGCTACACCTTC. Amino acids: CASSLVALQGVGYTF.

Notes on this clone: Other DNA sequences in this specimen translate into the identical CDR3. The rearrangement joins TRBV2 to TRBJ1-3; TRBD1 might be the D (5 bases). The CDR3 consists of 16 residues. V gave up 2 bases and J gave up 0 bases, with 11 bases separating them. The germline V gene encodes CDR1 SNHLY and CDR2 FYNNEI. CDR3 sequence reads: CASSELGQASGNTIYF. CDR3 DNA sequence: TGTGCCAGCAGTGAACTGGGGCAGGCCTCTGGAAACACCATATATTTT.

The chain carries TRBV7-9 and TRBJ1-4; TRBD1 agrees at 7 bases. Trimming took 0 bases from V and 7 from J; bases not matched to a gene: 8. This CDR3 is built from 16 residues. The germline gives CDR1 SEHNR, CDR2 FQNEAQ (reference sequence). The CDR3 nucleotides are TGTGCCAGCAGCTTAGCCCCGACAGGGATGGGTGAAAAACTGTTTTTT. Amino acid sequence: CASSLAPTGMGEKLFF.

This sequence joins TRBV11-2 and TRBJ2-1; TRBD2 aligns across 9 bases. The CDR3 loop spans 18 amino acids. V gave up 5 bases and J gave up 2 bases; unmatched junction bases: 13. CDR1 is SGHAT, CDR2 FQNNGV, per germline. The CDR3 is CASSLNAVAGAPYNEQFF. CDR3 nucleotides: TGTGCCAGCAGCCTAAACGCCGTAGCGGGGGCCCCCTACAATGAGCAGTTCTTC.

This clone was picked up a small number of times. The CDR3 DNA follows: TGTGCCAGCAGCCCTACCAACAGGGTCGGTTACGAGCAGTACTTC. Its translation is CASSPTNRVGYEQYF. The rearrangement links TRBV6-5 to TRBJ2-7, with a possible D match to TRBD1 (6 bases). Germline assignment: CDR1 MNHEY and CDR2 SVGAGI. Trimming cost V 6 bases and J 4 bases, with 19 bases left between them. CDR3 length: 15 amino acids.

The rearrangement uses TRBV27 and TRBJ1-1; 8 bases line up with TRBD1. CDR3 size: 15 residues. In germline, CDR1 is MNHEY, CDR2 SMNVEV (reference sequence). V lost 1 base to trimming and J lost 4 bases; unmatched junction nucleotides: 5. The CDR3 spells CASSLFYGTGTEAFF. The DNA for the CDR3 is TGTGCCAGCAGTTTATTCTATGGGACAGGCACTGAAGCTTTCTTT.

The CDR3 bases are TGTGCCAGCAGTGATCGCGGTTTGGGGGCGCATCCAGGCAATGAGCAGTTCTTC. It specifies CASSDRGLGAHPGNEQFF. The chain uses TRBV6-1 and TRBJ2-1; TRBD1 is a possible D gene (6 bases). CDR1 and CDR2 from the germline V gene are MNHNS and SASEGT. The CDR3 loop spans 18 amino acids. V was clipped by 3 bases and J by 6 bases, with 24 bases between them.

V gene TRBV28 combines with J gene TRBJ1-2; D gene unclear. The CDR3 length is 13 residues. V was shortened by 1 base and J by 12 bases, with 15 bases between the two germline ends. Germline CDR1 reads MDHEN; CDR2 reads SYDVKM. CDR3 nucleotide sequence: TGTGCCAGCAGTTTATCGGGAGGGTTGGGAAACACCTTC. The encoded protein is CASSLSGGLGNTF.

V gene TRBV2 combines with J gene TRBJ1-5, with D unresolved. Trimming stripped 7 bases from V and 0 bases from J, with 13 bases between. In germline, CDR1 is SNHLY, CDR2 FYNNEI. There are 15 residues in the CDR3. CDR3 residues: CASNLEATSNQPQHF. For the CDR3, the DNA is TGTGCCAGCAACCTAGAGGCAACTAGCAATCAGCCCCAGCATTTT.

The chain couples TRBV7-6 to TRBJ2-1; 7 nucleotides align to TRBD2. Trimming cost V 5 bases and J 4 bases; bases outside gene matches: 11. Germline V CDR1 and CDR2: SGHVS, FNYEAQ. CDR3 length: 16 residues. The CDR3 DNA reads TGTGCCAGCAGCCCTATTTTTGCGCGGGGGTACAATGAGCAGTTCTTC. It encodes CASSPIFARGYNEQFF.

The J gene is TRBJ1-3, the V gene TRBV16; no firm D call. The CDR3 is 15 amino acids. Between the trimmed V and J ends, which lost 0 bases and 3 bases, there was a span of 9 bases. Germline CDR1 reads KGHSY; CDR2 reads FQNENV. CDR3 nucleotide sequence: TGTGCCAGCAGCCAATCAGCGGCAGTTGGAAACACCATATATTTT. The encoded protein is CASSQSAAVGNTIYF.